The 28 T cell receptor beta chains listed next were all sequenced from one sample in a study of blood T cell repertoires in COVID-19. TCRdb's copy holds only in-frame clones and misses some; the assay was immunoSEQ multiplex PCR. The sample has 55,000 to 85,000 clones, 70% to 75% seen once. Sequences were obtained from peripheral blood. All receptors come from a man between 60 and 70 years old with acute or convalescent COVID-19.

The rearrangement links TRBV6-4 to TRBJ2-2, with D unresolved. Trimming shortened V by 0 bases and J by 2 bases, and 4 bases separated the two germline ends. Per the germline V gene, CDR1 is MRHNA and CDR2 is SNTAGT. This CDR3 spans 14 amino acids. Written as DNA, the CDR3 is TGTGCCAGCAGTGACTCGACTAACACCGGGGAGCTGTTTTTT. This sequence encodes CASSDSTNTGELFF.

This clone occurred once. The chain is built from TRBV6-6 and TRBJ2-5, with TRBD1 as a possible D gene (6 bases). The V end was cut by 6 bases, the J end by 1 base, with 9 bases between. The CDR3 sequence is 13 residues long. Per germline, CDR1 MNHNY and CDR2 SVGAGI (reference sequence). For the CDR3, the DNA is TGTGCCAGCAGAAGGGACACCCAAGAGACCCAGTACTTC. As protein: CASRRDTQETQYF.

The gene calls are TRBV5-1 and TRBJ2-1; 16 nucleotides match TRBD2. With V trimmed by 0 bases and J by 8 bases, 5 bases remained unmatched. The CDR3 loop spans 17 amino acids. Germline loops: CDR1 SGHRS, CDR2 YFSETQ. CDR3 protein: CASSLEPGLAGGDEQFF. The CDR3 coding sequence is TGCGCCAGCAGCTTGGAGCCGGGACTAGCGGGAGGGGATGAGCAGTTCTTC.

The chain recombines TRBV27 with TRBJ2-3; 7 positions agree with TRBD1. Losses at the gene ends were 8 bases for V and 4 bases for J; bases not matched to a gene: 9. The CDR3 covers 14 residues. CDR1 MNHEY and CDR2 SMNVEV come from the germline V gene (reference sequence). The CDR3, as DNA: TGTGCCAGCGCCCGACAGGGTAATCCAGATACGCAGTATTTT. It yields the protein CASARQGNPDTQYF.

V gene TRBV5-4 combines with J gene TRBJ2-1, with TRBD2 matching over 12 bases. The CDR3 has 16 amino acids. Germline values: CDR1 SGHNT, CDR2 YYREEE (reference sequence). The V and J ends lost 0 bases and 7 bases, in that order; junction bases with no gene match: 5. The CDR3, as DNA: TGTGCCAGCAGCTTGGAACTAGCGGGGGGTAGGAATGAGCAGTTCTTC. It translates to CASSLELAGGRNEQFF.

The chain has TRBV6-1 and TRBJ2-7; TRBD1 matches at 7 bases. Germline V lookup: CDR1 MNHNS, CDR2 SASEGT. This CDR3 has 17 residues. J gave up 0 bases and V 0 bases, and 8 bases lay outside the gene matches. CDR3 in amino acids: CASSEASGTAFSYEQYF. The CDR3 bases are TGTGCCAGCAGTGAAGCCTCCGGGACAGCCTTCTCCTACGAGCAGTACTTC.

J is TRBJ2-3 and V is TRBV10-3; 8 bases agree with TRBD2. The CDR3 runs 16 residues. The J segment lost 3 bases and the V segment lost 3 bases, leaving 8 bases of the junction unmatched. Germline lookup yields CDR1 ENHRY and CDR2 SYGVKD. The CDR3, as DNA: TGTGCCATCAGTGATTCGAGTCTAGCGGGTACAGATACGCAGTATTTT. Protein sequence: CAISDSSLAGTDTQYF.

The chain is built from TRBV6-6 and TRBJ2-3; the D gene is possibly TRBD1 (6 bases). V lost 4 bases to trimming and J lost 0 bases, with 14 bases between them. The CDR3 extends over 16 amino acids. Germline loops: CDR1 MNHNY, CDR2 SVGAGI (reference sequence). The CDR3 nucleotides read TGTGCCAGCAGTTCCATCGGGACACCTAGCACAGATACGCAGTATTTT. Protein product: CASSSIGTPSTDTQYF.

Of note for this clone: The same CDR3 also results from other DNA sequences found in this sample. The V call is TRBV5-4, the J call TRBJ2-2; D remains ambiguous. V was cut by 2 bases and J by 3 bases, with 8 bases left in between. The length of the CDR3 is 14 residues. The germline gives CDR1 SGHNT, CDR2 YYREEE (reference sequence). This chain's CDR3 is CASSFRVDTGELFF. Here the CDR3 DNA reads TGTGCCAGCAGCTTCCGGGTAGACACCGGGGAGCTGTTTTTT.

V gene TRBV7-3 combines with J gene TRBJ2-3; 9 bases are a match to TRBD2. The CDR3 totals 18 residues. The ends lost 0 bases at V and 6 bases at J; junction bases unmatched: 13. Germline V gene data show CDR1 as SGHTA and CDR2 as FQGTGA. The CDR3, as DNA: TGTGCCAGCAGCTTAACGGGGTTTGGCGGGAGGGCCTATGATACGCAGTATTTT. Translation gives CASSLTGFGGRAYDTQYF.

CDR3 in DNA: TGTGCCAGCAATAAGAGGGGGCATACTGAAGCTTTCTTT. This translates into CASNKRGHTEAFF. The rearrangement uses TRBV6-5 and TRBJ1-1, with 7 bases fitting TRBD1. The V and J ends lost 7 bases and 5 bases, in that order; junction bases with no gene match: 7. Looked up from germline, CDR1 is MNHEY and CDR2 is SVGAGI. The CDR3 has 13 residues.

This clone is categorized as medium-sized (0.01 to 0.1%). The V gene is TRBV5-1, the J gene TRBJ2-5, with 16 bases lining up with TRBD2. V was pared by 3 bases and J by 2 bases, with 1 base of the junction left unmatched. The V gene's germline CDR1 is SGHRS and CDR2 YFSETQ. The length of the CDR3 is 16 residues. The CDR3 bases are TGCGCCAGCAGCTGGGGACTAGCGGGAGGGCAAGAGACCCAGTACTTC. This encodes CASSWGLAGGQETQYF.

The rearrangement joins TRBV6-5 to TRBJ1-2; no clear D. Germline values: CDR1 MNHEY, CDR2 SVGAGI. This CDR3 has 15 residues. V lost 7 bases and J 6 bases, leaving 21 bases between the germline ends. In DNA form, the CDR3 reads TGTGCCAGCACCAAGCCTCAGGCGACGAGGGATGGCTACACCTTC. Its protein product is CASTKPQATRDGYTF.

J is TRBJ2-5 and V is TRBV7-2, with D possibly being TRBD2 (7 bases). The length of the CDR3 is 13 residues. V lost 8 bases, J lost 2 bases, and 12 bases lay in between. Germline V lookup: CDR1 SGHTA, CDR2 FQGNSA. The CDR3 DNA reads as TGTGCCAGCGGGGGGGGGCCTCAAGAGACCCAGTACTTC. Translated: CASGGGPQETQYF.

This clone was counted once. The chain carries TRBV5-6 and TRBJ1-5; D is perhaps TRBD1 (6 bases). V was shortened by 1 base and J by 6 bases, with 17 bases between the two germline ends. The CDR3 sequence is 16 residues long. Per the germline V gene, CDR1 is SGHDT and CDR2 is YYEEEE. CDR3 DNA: TGTGCCAGCAGCTTGCGTGACTGGGGACACAGTCAGCCCCAGCATTTT. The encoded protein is CASSLRDWGHSQPQHF.

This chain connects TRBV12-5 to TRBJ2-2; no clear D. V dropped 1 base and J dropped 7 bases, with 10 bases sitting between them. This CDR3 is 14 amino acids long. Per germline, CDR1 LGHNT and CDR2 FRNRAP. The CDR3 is CASGLDSRVGELFF. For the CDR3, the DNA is TGTGCTAGTGGTTTGGACAGTCGTGTCGGGGAGCTGTTTTTT.

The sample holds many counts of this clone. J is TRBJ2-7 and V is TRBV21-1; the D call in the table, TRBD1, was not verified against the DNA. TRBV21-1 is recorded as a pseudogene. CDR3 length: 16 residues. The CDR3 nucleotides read TGTGCCAGCATCGAACAGGTGACTCCCTCCTCCTACGAGCAGTACGTC. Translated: CASIEQVTPSSYEQYV.

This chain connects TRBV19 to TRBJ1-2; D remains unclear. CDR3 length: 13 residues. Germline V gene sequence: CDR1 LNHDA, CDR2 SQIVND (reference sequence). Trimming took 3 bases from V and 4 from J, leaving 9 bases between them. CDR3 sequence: CASSMVGSYGYTF. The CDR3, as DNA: TGTGCCAGTAGTATGGTAGGGAGCTATGGCTACACCTTC.

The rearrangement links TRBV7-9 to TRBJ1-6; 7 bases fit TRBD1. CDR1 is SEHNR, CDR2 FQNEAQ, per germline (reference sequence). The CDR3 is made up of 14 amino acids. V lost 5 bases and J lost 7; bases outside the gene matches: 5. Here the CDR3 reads CASSTATGNSPLHF. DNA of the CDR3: TGTGCCAGCAGCACCGCGACAGGGAATTCACCCCTCCACTTT.

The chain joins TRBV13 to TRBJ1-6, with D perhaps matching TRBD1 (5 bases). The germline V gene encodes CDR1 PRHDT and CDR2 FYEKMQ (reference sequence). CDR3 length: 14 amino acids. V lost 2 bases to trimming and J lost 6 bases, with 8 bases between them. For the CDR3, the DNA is TGTGCCAGCAGCTTATGGGGCGGTAATTCACCCCTCCACTTT. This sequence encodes CASSLWGGNSPLHF.

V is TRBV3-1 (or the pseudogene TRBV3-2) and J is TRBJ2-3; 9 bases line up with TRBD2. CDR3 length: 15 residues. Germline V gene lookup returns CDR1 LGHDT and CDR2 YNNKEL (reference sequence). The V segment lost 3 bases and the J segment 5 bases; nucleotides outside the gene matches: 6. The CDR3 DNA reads TGTGCCAGCAGCCACCAGCGGGAGGTCGGAGATACGCAGTATTTT. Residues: CASSHQREVGDTQYF.

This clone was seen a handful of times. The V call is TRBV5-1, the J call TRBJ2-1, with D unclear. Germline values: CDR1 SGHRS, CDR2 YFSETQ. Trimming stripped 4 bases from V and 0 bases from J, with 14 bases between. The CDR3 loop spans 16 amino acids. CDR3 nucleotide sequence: TGCGCCAGCAGCCCGCGTATATTGAACTCCTACAATGAGCAGTTCTTC. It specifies CASSPRILNSYNEQFF.

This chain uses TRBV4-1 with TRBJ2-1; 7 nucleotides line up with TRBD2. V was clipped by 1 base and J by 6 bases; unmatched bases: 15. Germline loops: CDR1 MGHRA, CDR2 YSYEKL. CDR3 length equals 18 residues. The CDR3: CASSQGTLGLGFLNEQFF. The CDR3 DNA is TGCGCCAGCAGCCAAGGGACTCTCGGACTAGGATTCCTCAATGAGCAGTTCTTC.

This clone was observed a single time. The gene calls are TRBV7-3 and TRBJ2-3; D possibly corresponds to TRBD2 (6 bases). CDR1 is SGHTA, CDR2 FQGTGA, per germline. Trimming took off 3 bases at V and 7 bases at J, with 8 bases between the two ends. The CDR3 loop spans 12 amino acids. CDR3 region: CASSFSGNTQYF. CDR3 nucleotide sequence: TGTGCCAGCAGCTTTAGCGGAAATACGCAGTATTTT.

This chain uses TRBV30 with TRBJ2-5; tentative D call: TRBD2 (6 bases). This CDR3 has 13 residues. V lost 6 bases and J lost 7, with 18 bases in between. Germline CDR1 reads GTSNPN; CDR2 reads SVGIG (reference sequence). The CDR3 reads CACLRAIGGTQYF. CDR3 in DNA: TGTGCCTGCCTTAGGGCCATCGGGGGGACCCAGTACTTC.

CDR3 residues: CASSVGYSPGNYGYTF. CDR3 nucleotides: TGTGCCAGCAGCGTAGGTTACAGCCCAGGGAACTATGGCTACACCTTC. The chain employs TRBV9 and TRBJ1-2; possibly TRBD1 for D (5 bases). Germline V lookup: CDR1 SGDLS, CDR2 YYNGEE. V was trimmed by 0 bases and J by 2 bases, leaving 14 bases between them. The length of the CDR3 is 16 residues.

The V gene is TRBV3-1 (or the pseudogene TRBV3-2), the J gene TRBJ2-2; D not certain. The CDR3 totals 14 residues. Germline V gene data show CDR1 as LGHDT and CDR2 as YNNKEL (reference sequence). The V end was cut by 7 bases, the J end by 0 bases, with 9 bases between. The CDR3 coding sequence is TGTGCCAGCATAAAACAAGCGAACACCGGGGAGCTGTTTTTT. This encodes CASIKQANTGELFF.

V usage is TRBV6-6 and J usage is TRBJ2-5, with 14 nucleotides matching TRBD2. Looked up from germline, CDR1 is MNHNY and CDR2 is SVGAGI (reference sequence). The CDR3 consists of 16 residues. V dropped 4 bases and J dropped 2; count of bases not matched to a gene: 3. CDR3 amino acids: CASSLGLAGGQETQYF. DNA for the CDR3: TGTGCCAGCAGTTTAGGACTAGCGGGGGGACAAGAGACCCAGTACTTC.